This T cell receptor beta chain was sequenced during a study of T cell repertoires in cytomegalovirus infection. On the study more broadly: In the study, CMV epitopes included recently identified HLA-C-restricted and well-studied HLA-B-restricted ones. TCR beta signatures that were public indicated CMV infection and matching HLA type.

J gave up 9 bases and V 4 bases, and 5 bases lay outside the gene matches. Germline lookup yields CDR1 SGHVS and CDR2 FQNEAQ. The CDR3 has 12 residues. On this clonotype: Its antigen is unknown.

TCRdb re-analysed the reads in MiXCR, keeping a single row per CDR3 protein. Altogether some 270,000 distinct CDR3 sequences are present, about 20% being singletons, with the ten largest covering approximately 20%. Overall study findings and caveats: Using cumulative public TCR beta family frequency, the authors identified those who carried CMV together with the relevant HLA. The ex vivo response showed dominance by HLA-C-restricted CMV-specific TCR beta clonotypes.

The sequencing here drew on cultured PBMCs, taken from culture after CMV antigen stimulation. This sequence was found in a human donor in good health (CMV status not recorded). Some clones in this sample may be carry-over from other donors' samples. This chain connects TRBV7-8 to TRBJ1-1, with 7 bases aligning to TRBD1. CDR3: CASSSTGDQAFF. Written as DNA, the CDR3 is TGTGCCAGCAGCTCCACAGGGGACCAAGCTTTCTTT.